The clone carrying this T cell receptor beta chain was seen at least ten times. This entry comes from a study of blood T cells in healthy people across ages. With 0 bases removed from V and 1 base from J, the gap between germline ends came to 8 bases. This CDR3 has 15 amino acids. The germline V gene encodes CDR1 KGHSH and CDR2 LQKENI. A second about 7 to 12 cycle PCR used barcoded and J-beta primers. Using its own MiXCR run on the 5' RACE reads, TCRdb lists one record per CDR3 protein. Counted here are 630,000 or so distinct CDR3 sequences, about 32% occurring once; the ten biggest clones make up approximately 15%.

The clonotype originates from a woman of 80 years or more in good health. The chain links TRBV18 to TRBJ2-3, with D possibly TRBD2 on 6 matching bases. Sequencing was carried out using blood. The CDR3 here is CASSPPGEGTDTQYF. DNA for the CDR3: TGTGCCAGCTCACCACCGGGGGAGGGCACAGATACGCAGTATTTT.